This section outlines one TCR beta chain sequence together with its context. The CDR3 contains 15 residues. From germline, CDR1 is LNHDA and CDR2 SQIVND (reference sequence). J gave up 5 bases and V 7 bases, and 10 bases lay outside the gene matches. This record comes from a study of blood T cell repertoires in COVID-19. Original data processing: Estimated nucleated cell counts came from reference gene primer amplification. Using immunoSEQ multiplex PCR, the repertoire was profiled, and TCRdb retains in-frame clones only, with some absent. The DNA gave D and trimming, while V, J and clone size come from that table. The table shows 55,000 to 65,000 clones, with 70% to 90% occurring only once.

This receptor was taken from a man in his sixties with active or convalescent COVID-19. Sequenced sample: peripheral blood. This chain connects TRBV19 to TRBJ1-5; 8 nucleotides line up with TRBD1. CDR3 DNA: TGTGCCAGTACTCCAGGACAGGGAAGTGATCAGCCCCAGCATTTT. Its translation: CASTPGQGSDQPQHF.